The next 10 T cell receptor beta chains were all read from a single sample in a study of early T cells in non-severe SARS-CoV-2 infection. Each CDR3 protein gets one entry after TCRdb re-called the 5' RACE reads with MiXCR. The repertoire holds roughly 63,000 distinct CDR3 sequences, with 10% to 15% as singletons. Sequencing used whole blood. These receptors were obtained from an adult who was a healthcare worker with PCR-confirmed SARS-CoV-2 infection or an uninfected control (not recorded which).

This clonotype was observed at least ten times. The genes are TRBV7-2 and TRBJ2-3; D is unclear. CDR1 is SGHTA, CDR2 FQGNSA, per germline. The V and J ends lost 1 base and 1 base respectively, with 12 bases between them. The CDR3 is made up of 16 amino acids. The DNA for the CDR3 is TGTGCCAGCAGCTTAGGAACGGGCTACGGCACAGATACGCAGTATTTT. Translation gives CASSLGTGYGTDTQYF.

This clonotype was recorded many times. The chain combines TRBV10-3 with TRBJ2-1, with 9 bases aligning to TRBD1. The V gene's germline CDR1 is ENHRY and CDR2 SYGVKD. The CDR3 contains 13 residues. Germline trimming cut 4 bases from V and 5 bases from J; bases unmatched to any gene: 0. The CDR3 DNA is TGTGCCATCAGTGGGACAGGGGACAATGAGCAGTTCTTC. Translation gives CAISGTGDNEQFF.

This clonotype was recorded at least ten times. This chain connects TRBV29-1 to TRBJ1-2; D is undetermined. Germline assignment: CDR1 SQVTM and CDR2 ANQGSEA. The CDR3 extends over 9 amino acids. Trimming pared 3 bases from V and 9 bases from J, leaving 5 bases between. CDR3 region: CSVDGRYTF. The CDR3 nucleotides read TGCAGCGTTGACGGCCGCTACACCTTC. Based on the CDR3 plus reference TRBV29-1 and TRBJ1-2, the full variable domain is SAVISQKPSRDICQRGTSLTIQCQVDSQVTMMFWYRQQPGQSLTLIATANQGSEATYESGFVIDKFPISRPNLTFSTLTVSNMSPEDSSIYLCSVDGRYTFGSGTRLTVV.

This clonotype was observed at least ten times. The chain has TRBV11-2 and TRBJ2-7, with 9 bases aligning to TRBD1. The CDR3 contains 17 residues. Germline CDR1 and CDR2: SGHAT and FQNNGV. Trimming at V came to 5 bases and at J to 3 bases, leaving 14 bases not matched to a gene. CDR3: CASSLRGTGTGNYEQYF. The CDR3 DNA reads TGTGCCAGCAGCCTCAGGGGGACCGGGACAGGGAACTACGAGCAGTACTTC.

This clonotype occurred many times. The chain carries TRBV4-2 and TRBJ1-2; TRBD1 is a possible D gene (5 bases). This CDR3 comprises 18 residues. CDR1 is LGHNA and CDR2 is YNFKEQ in the germline V gene. Trimming cost V 2 bases and J 4 bases, with 23 bases left between them. The CDR3 region is CASSQTLQTALQTYGYTF. The DNA for the CDR3 is TGTGCCAGCAGCCAAACCCTCCAGACAGCCCTCCAAACCTATGGCTACACCTTC.

The V call is TRBV7-2, the J call TRBJ1-6; TRBD1 aligns across 9 bases. The CDR3 extends over 15 amino acids. The germline gives CDR1 SGHTA, CDR2 FQGNSA. V lost 5 bases, J lost 7 bases, and 6 bases stayed unmatched. For the CDR3, the DNA is TGTGCCAGCAGCGAGGGGACAGGGAAGAATTCACCCCTCCACTTT. Its translation is CASSEGTGKNSPLHF.

The sample holds a few counts of this clonotype. CDR3 bases: TGTGCCAGCAGTTTAGGGGGACAAACAGATACGCAGTATTTT. Protein: CASSLGGQTDTQYF. V usage is TRBV27 and J usage is TRBJ2-3; D perhaps matches TRBD1 (6 bases). Trimming stripped 2 bases from V and 3 bases from J, with 9 bases between. The germline gives CDR1 MNHEY, CDR2 SMNVEV (reference sequence). The CDR3 spans 14 residues.

This clonotype appeared many times. This chain uses TRBV5-1 with TRBJ2-1; D is perhaps TRBD2 (5 bases). Germline V CDR1 and CDR2: SGHRS, YFSETQ. This CDR3 is 14 amino acids long. V shed 0 bases and J shed 9 bases, with 13 bases lying between them. The CDR3 DNA is TGCGCCAGCAGCTTGGTCGGGGATTTGAGTGAGCAGTTCTTC. The encoded protein is CASSLVGDLSEQFF.

In its sample, this clonotype was seen many times. The chain combines TRBV6-5 with TRBJ2-3; the D is unclear. The CDR3 has 14 amino acids. The V end was cut by 5 bases, the J end by 1 base, with 10 bases between. Germline CDR1 and CDR2: MNHEY and SVGAGI. This chain's CDR3 is CASSTAEGTDTQYF. DNA for the CDR3: TGTGCCAGCAGTACGGCGGAAGGCACAGATACGCAGTATTTT.

This clonotype has a count of ten or more. The chain couples TRBV14 to TRBJ2-3; D may be TRBD1 (6 bases). Looked up from germline, CDR1 is SGHDN and CDR2 is FVKESK. Between the trimmed V and J ends, which lost 0 bases and 8 bases, there was a span of 9 bases. This CDR3 region has 13 residues. CDR3 residues: CASSQDLGGTQYF. DNA for the CDR3: TGTGCCAGCAGCCAAGATCTAGGGGGTACGCAGTATTTT.